A selection of T cell receptor beta chains follows, all from one sample in a study of blood T cells in healthy people across ages. Each CDR3 protein gets one entry after TCRdb re-called the 5' RACE reads with MiXCR. This table has approximately 400,000 distinct CDR3 sequences, approximately 52% appearing once. Sequences were obtained from blood. These receptors were obtained from a man aged 60-69 years in good health. The conserved cysteine and the conserved F or W are not part of the CDR3 here. D genes are given only for firm matches. Some rows mark clone size as missing; the rest say once, few, many or name a class of expanded clone.

V gene: TRBV5-1; D gene: TRBD1; clone size: few; J gene: TRBJ2-4; CDR3 protein: ASSSYRGNIQY
V gene: TRBV27; D gene: NA; clone size: NA; J gene: TRBJ1-1; CDR3 protein: ATRGGRTEAF
V gene: TRBV7-2; D gene: TRBD1; clone size: NA; J gene: NA; CDR3 protein: ASSSNRGLGYEQY
V gene: TRBV10-2; D gene: TRBD1; clone size: few; J gene: TRBJ1-2; CDR3 protein: ASSSTLPGGVVYGYT
V gene: TRBV9; D gene: TRBD2; clone size: once; J gene: TRBJ2-2; CDR3 protein: ASRLATGTGELF
V gene: TRBV18; D gene: NA; clone size: NA; J gene: TRBJ2-7; CDR3 protein: ASSRVSTTLGEQY
V gene: TRBV5-1; D gene: NA; clone size: NA; J gene: TRBJ1-1; CDR3 protein: ASSLVATAEAF
V gene: TRBV29-1; D gene: TRBD1; clone size: few; J gene: TRBJ2-5; CDR3 protein: SVGQGARETQY
V gene: TRBV6-2/TRBV6-3; D gene: TRBD2; clone size: NA; J gene: TRBJ2-1; CDR3 protein: ASSSTAGGSYNEQF
V gene: TRBV21-1; D gene: NA; clone size: NA; J gene: TRBJ1-1; CDR3 protein: ASRLRAGSTEAF
V gene: TRBV6-2/TRBV6-3; D gene: TRBD2; clone size: NA; J gene: TRBJ2-1; CDR3 protein: ASSYFMGLRYNEQF
V gene: TRBV12-3/TRBV12-4; D gene: TRBD2; clone size: once; J gene: TRBJ2-2; CDR3 protein: ASSRSGTSNTGELF
V gene: TRBV12-3/TRBV12-4; D gene: NA; clone size: few; J gene: NA; CDR3 protein: ASSPPRDYSEQY
V gene: TRBV29-1; D gene: TRBD2; clone size: many; J gene: TRBJ2-3; CDR3 protein: SVEKPGLASHTQY
V gene: TRBV27; D gene: NA; clone size: few; J gene: TRBJ2-1; CDR3 protein: ASSSGPPSTYNEQF
V gene: TRBV12-3/TRBV12-4; D gene: NA; clone size: few; J gene: TRBJ1-5; CDR3 protein: ASSLGGDNQPQH
V gene: TRBV20-1; D gene: NA; clone size: NA; J gene: TRBJ2-4; CDR3 protein: SARGDSVQY
V gene: TRBV10-3; D gene: TRBD2; clone size: NA; J gene: TRBJ2-3; CDR3 protein: AIRGTSGTTETQY
V gene: TRBV29-1; D gene: TRBD1; clone size: few; J gene: TRBJ2-3; CDR3 protein: TTKGGEDTQY
V gene: TRBV20-1; D gene: TRBD2; clone size: few; J gene: TRBJ2-1; CDR3 protein: SAMTSSYNEQF
V gene: TRBV20-1; D gene: TRBD1; clone size: NA; J gene: TRBJ2-1; CDR3 protein: SARKTGGTYNEQF
V gene: TRBV21-1; D gene: NA; clone size: few; J gene: TRBJ2-5; CDR3 protein: ASSKESRAETQY
V gene: TRBV15; D gene: NA; clone size: few; J gene: TRBJ2-7; CDR3 protein: ATSRAGSSYEQY
V gene: TRBV6-5; D gene: TRBD2; clone size: medium-sized; J gene: TRBJ2-1; CDR3 protein: ASSRTQGGYNEQF
V gene: TRBV20-1; D gene: TRBD2; clone size: NA; J gene: TRBJ2-1; CDR3 protein: SARRRLAGHEQF
V gene: TRBV18; D gene: TRBD2; clone size: once; J gene: TRBJ2-1; CDR3 protein: ASSPGLAAYNEQF
V gene: TRBV11-1; D gene: NA; clone size: NA; J gene: TRBJ2-7; CDR3 protein: ASSKAVLSYEQY
V gene: TRBV2; D gene: NA; clone size: NA; J gene: TRBJ2-2; CDR3 protein: ASRSQGTGELF
V gene: TRBV7-6; D gene: NA; clone size: once; J gene: TRBJ1-4; CDR3 protein: ASSPRTLTTEKLF
V gene: TRBV2; D gene: NA; clone size: NA; J gene: TRBJ2-5; CDR3 protein: ASSERGREETQY
V gene: TRBV6-2/TRBV6-3; D gene: NA; clone size: few; J gene: TRBJ1-2; CDR3 protein: ASSPGSYGYT
V gene: TRBV12-3/TRBV12-4; D gene: TRBD1; clone size: NA; J gene: TRBJ2-1; CDR3 protein: ASSLRGQGVNNEQF
V gene: TRBV12-3/TRBV12-4; D gene: TRBD2; clone size: NA; J gene: TRBJ2-5; CDR3 protein: ASSFGIGSGRGQETQY
V gene: TRBV7-9; D gene: TRBD2; clone size: NA; J gene: TRBJ2-4; CDR3 protein: ASSLVGLAVRREQY
V gene: TRBV7-2; D gene: TRBD1; clone size: few; J gene: TRBJ2-3; CDR3 protein: ASSPDRGFGDTQY
V gene: TRBV7-2; D gene: NA; clone size: NA; J gene: TRBJ2-7; CDR3 protein: ASGASFEQY
V gene: TRBV7-2; D gene: NA; clone size: few; J gene: TRBJ1-2; CDR3 protein: ASSLTWGGYT
V gene: TRBV9; D gene: TRBD2; clone size: few; J gene: TRBJ2-7; CDR3 protein: ASSVVRGGSSYNEQY
V gene: TRBV29-1; D gene: NA; clone size: few; J gene: TRBJ2-6; CDR3 protein: SVEAGANVLT
V gene: TRBV18; D gene: TRBD2; clone size: few; J gene: TRBJ2-1; CDR3 protein: ASSPGLGVTSTYNEQF
V gene: TRBV12-3/TRBV12-4; D gene: TRBD2; clone size: NA; J gene: TRBJ2-5; CDR3 protein: ASRPGLAGGTQETQY
V gene: TRBV28; D gene: NA; clone size: NA; J gene: TRBJ2-7; CDR3 protein: ASSLWRRQTYEQY
V gene: TRBV2; D gene: TRBD1; clone size: NA; J gene: TRBJ2-3; CDR3 protein: ASKTTGVGTDTQY
V gene: TRBV20-1; D gene: NA; clone size: NA; J gene: TRBJ2-7; CDR3 protein: SLKQGYEQY
V gene: TRBV11-2; D gene: NA; clone size: NA; J gene: TRBJ1-2; CDR3 protein: ASSLRSGRAGHGYT
V gene: TRBV20-1; D gene: NA; clone size: NA; J gene: TRBJ2-3; CDR3 protein: SPPRGRQEADTQY
V gene: TRBV12-3/TRBV12-4; D gene: NA; clone size: few; J gene: NA; CDR3 protein: ASSLMAEGYEQY
V gene: TRBV6-6; D gene: NA; clone size: NA; J gene: TRBJ2-7; CDR3 protein: ASSPQGGRNEQY
V gene: TRBV3-1; D gene: NA; clone size: NA; J gene: TRBJ2-6; CDR3 protein: ATRSRQANVLT
V gene: TRBV6-5; D gene: NA; clone size: NA; J gene: TRBJ2-1; CDR3 protein: ASSSGEGNEQF
V gene: TRBV20-1; D gene: TRBD2; clone size: many; J gene: TRBJ2-7; CDR3 protein: SATLHTSGISYEQY
V gene: TRBV7-9; D gene: NA; clone size: NA; J gene: TRBJ1-2; CDR3 protein: ASSLGRTAGDYT